This entry describes one T cell receptor beta chain. Its antigen is as yet unknown. Naive CD8 isolation took CD45RO-negative cells positively selected for CCR7 and excluded terminally differentiated effector memory CD45RA+ cells. Authors' data handling: Junction-only sequences produced by ImmunoSEQ had no quality scores, so filtering differed. The method was immunoSEQ multiplex PCR; TCRdb's version includes in-frame clones alone and lacks a portion of them. V, J and clone size derive from that table, while D and trimming were established from the DNA sequence. Of some 630,000 clones in the sample, roughly 96% were seen once. Trimming pared 0 bases from V and 0 bases from J, leaving 10 bases between. The germline CDR1 and CDR2 sequences are SGDLS and YYNGEE. This CDR3 region has 15 residues. These data belong to a study of shared clonotypes between healthy human individuals. As for the study in general: Serving as donors were a couple of women and three men, whose ages spanned 18 to 49. Notes on the study in general: Sampling was confined to blood; repertoires within tissues likely differ. What limited the represented genetic and exposure-history diversity was the small number of donors.

The source is a woman in her twenties or thirties in good health. This rearrangement joins TRBV9 to TRBJ2-7; perhaps TRBD1 as D (6 bases). The sequenced sample consisted of naive CD8+ T cells sorted from blood. This CDR3 is CASSVGGGVSYEQYF. The CDR3 DNA reads TGTGCCAGCAGCGTAGGTGGGGGCGTCTCCTACGAGCAGTACTTC.